This TCR beta chain came from a study of post-analysis software for immune sequencing data. Study-level background: The cohort encompassed relapsing-remitting, secondary progressive and progressive-relapsing multiple sclerosis disease courses.

Every TCR beta cDNA library bore unique molecular identifiers. TCRdb redid the calling of the PCR reads with MiXCR, one entry per CDR3 protein. The sample carries 350,000 to 500,000 distinct CDR3 sequences, less than 40% recorded once. General study points: Included in a set of several TRBV segments more frequent in patients than controls were TRBV5-6, TRBV5-1 and TRBV20-1.

This clonotype was detected only a few times. Antigen specificity is unknown. Germline CDR1 reads SGHAT; CDR2 reads FQDESV (reference sequence). The CDR3 runs 14 residues. V lost 4 bases, J lost 0 bases, and 8 bases lay in between. The TCR sequence derives from a girl between 2 and 10 years old with multiple sclerosis. V is TRBV11-1 and J is TRBJ2-3, with D tentatively TRBD2 (5 bases). Sequenced sample: blood. CDR3: CASSSSGSTDTQYF. The CDR3 DNA sequence: TGTGCCAGCAGCTCGAGCGGAAGCACAGATACGCAGTATTTT.